This T cell receptor (beta chain) was sequenced during a study of blood T cell repertoires in COVID-19 (dated by TCRdb to the early 2020s). Regarding the complete study: Samples covering the acute and convalescent phases of COVID-19 were provided by collaborators in the United States, Italy and Spain. The prospective study material was composed of cDNA or gDNA derived from T cells, B-cell-depleted T cells, or PBMCs. Subjects who had been exposed to COVID-19, were actively infected with it, or had recovered from it provided the deeply sampled blood TCRbeta repertoires that made up the dataset. The repertoires were released in a freely available public database intended as a resource for research on the immune response to SARS-CoV-2. The samples were drawn from the first 160 participants of the ongoing ImmuneRACE study and from about 1,200 subjects provided by 6 global collaborators. A de-identified subject ID, COVID-19 status, age in years and sex were almost always included in the sample metadata. HLA class I and class II types, where available, came from metadata supplied by the sample provider rather than from assay-based typing. What the work shows at the level of the full study, not this receptor alone: How much clinical and demographic metadata was included differed by source and by participant, and the metadata was provided uncurated.

Each collaborating institution followed its own protocols to collect whole blood in K2EDTA tubes. For TCRbeta analysis, collaborator samples were shipped as frozen whole blood, as isolated PBMCs, or as DNA extracted from either sample type. This clone appeared once. The antigen this receptor binds is unknown. Base qualities are not recorded, but no much larger clone differs from it by a single base. TCRbeta CDR3 regions were amplified from genomic DNA by means of the immunoSEQ Assay, a bias-controlled multiplex PCR. As for the original processing: The number of nucleated cells in each sample was estimated from the amplification of reference gene primers within the assay. Sequence reads were collapsed and filtered to measure the absolute abundance of every unique TCRbeta CDR3 rearrangement. For each sample, productive Simpson clonality was calculated as the square root of Simpson's diversity index across productive rearrangements. TCRdb retrieved this table from immuneACCESS and kept in-frame rearrangements only. Not all clones are present; in checked studies, unresolved V genes account for under half, and no reason is known for the remainder. The DNA gave D and trimming, while V, J and clone size come from that table. This sample lists about 110,000 clones; roughly 87% were detected once. The top ten hold 4% to 5.5% of the sample.

V and J are trimmed by 8 bases and 4 bases, and the gene matches miss 9 bases of the junction. CDR1 KGHSH and CDR2 LQKENI were looked up in the germline V gene. The CDR3 contains 14 residues, cysteine and phenylalanine counted. Only the CDR3 portion is preserved as DNA: 42 bases, with reading frame beginning at the first base. The sequenced sample was peripheral blood. This receptor was taken from a human donor in a cohort sampled during active COVID-19. The rearranged chain carries TRBV18 and TRBJ2-7, and 9 bases in between align with TRBD1. The sequenced DNA: TGTGCCAGCCAAATTCGGACAGGGGCTTACGAGCAGTACTTC. It is translated as CASQIRTGAYEQYF.